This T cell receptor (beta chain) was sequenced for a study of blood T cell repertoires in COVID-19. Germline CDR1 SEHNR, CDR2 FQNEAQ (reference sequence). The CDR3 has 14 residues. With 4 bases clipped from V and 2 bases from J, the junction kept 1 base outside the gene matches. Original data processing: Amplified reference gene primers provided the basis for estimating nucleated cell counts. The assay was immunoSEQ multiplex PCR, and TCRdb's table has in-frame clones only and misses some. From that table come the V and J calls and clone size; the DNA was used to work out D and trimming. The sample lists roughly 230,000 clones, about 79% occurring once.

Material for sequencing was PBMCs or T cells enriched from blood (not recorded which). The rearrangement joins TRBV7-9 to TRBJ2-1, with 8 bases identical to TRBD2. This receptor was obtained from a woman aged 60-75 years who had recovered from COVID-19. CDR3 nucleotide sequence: TGTGCCAGCAGCTCGGGACTAGCCTACAATGAGCAGTTCTTC. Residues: CASSSGLAYNEQFF.